What follows is one T cell receptor beta chain and its context. Trimming removed 5 bases from V and 8 bases from J, with 19 bases in between. The CDR3 runs to 15 residues. Germline CDR1 is SGHNT and CDR2 is YENEEA. Per the authors' pipeline: Reference gene primers were amplified, and this amplification served to estimate nucleated cell counts. Sequenced by immunoSEQ multiplex PCR; TCRdb stores in-frame clones only, minus some. That table gives V, J and clone size, and the DNA gave D and trimming. The sample comprises approximately 96,000 clones, 90% to 95% of which are singletons, and approximately 1.6% rests with the top ten. The sample is drawn from a study of blood T cell repertoires in COVID-19. The overall study: COVID-19 samples collected from the United States, Italy and Spain covered acute and convalescent phases. T cells, B-cell-depleted T cells, or PBMCs supplied cDNA or gDNA.

The rearrangement joins TRBV11-3 to TRBJ2-1, with a tentative D call TRBD2 (6 bases). Source material: peripheral blood. This clonotype was sampled from a man aged 60-69 years with acute or convalescent COVID-19. As DNA, the CDR3 is TGTGCCAGCAGCAAAGAATCCCGGGACTTAGATGAGCAGTTCTTC. It translates to CASSKESRDLDEQFF.